The present entry profiles one TCR beta chain with its context. The data originate from a study of T cells expressing NK-cell markers. The CDR3 consists of 17 residues. Germline-derived CDR1 and CDR2 are LGHDT and YNNKEL (reference sequence). The authors generated TCR beta cDNA through 5'RACE template switching with UMIs. TCRdb reworked the 5' RACE reads into one entry per CDR3 protein, no DNA. The sample table includes about 430,000 distinct CDR3 sequences. The TCR comes from a woman aged 50 to 60 in good health. The chain recombines TRBV3-1 with TRBJ1-1; TCRdb's assignment of TRBD1 cannot be checked, as there is no DNA. Sequenced input: blood T cells: a sorted CD56 or NKG2C T cell subset, CD4+ or CD8+ T cells, or bulk PBMC T cells (not recorded which). This CDR3 is CASSQESRGLRYLTAFF.